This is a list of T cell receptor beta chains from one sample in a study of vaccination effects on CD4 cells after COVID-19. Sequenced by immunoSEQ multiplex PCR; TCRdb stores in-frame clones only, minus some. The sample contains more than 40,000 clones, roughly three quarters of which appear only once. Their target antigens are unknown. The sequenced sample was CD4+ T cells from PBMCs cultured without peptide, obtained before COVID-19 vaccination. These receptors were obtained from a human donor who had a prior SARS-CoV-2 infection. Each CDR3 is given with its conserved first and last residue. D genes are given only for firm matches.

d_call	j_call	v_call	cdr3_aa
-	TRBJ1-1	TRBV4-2	CASSQVTGGTEAFF
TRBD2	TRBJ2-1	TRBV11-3	CASSLGLAGQFF
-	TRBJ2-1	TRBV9	CASSVESASYNEQFF
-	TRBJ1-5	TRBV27	CASRRSGRTGDQPQHF
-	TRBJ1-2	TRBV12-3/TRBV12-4	CASSLRYGYGYTF
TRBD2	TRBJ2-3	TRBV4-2	CASSPRTSGGGGWDTQYF
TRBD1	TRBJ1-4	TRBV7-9	CASSSTGDEKLFF
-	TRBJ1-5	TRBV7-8	CASSLGSGRGGRGSNQPQHF
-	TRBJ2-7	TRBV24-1	CATSSSAGWNEQYF
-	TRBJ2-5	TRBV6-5	CASSQDFQETQYF
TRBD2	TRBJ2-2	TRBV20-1	CSASLSGVNTGELFF
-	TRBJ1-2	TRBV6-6	CASSTPWGTVNYGYTF
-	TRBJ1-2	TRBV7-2	CASSSSGGSGGYTF
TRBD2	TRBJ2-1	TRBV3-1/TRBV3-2	CASSPRTSGYMDEQFF
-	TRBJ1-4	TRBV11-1	CASSRNRNEKLFF
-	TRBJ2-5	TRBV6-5	CASNRDRQETQYF
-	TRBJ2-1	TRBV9	CASSERGPTYNEQFF
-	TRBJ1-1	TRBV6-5	CASSVTRNTEAFF
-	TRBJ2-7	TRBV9	CASSVGPEIYEQYF
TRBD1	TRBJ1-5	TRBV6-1	CASSDRGDNQPQHF
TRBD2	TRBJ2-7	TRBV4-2	CASSQVGASGSYEQYF
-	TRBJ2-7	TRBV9	CASSAEWGGGEQYF
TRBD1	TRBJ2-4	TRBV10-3	CAISESGQGAGLLAKNIQYF
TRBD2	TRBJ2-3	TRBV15	CATSRDLNSGRTDTQYF
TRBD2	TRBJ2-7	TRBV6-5	CASSLLAGGSYEQYF
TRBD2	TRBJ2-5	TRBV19	CASSSPSGSQETQYF
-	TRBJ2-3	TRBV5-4	CASTHPGQGGADTQYF
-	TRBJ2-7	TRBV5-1	CASSWGLTYEQYF
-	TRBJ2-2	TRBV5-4	CASSLGPLLNTGELFF
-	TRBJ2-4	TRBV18	CASSPDRQNIQYF
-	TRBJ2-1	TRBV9	CASSVAPQTANEQFF